The clone carrying this TCR beta chain was seen only a few times. This CDR3 is 16 amino acids long. Trimming removed 5 bases at V and 0 bases at J, with 16 bases between. Looked up from germline, CDR1 is LNHDA and CDR2 is SQIVND (reference sequence). The data originate from a study of CD8 T cells in Susac syndrome. Whole-study context: Sequenced Susac syndrome patients included roughly six with active disease and eight who were in remission.

RNA amounts of roughly 0.45 to 1 ug underwent reverse transcription with random hexamers. TCRdb fed the immunoSEQ multiplex PCR reads into MiXCR, producing one record per CDR3 protein. The data show 80,000 or so distinct CDR3 sequences, more than 85% seen once. The rearrangement links TRBV19 to TRBJ1-1; D may be TRBD1 (5 bases). This TCR derives from a human donor with Susac syndrome. Sequencing was performed on CD4+ T cells from PBMCs. The CDR3 protein is CASSPGRWALNTEAFF. In nucleotides, the CDR3 is TGTGCCAGTAGTCCGGGGCGATGGGCCTTGAACACTGAAGCTTTCTTT.